This is a list of T cell receptor beta chains from one sample in a study of T cell repertoires in cytomegalovirus infection. From the reads, TCRdb called clonotypes with MiXCR, one entry per CDR3 protein. The sample carries about 360,000 distinct CDR3 sequences, 15% to 20% recorded once. The sequenced material came from PBMCs. All receptors come from a human donor in good health (CMV status not recorded). Some clones in this sample may be carry-over from other donors' samples. The CDR3 runs from the conserved cysteine through the conserved F or W. D genes are given only for firm matches. Not all rows give a size; the values are once, few, many and, for expanded clones, a class.

v_gene: TRBV28
d_gene: -
abundance: few
j_gene: TRBJ2-5
CDR3nt: TGTGCCAGCAGTTTAGGGCCAGGTTTACGCCAAGAGACCCAGTACTTC
CDR3aa: CASSLGPGLRQETQYF

v_gene: TRBV19
d_gene: TRBD1
abundance: -
j_gene: TRBJ2-7
CDR3nt: TGTGCCACCAAAGCCGGGACAGGAGTAAACTACGAGCAGTACTTC
CDR3aa: CATKAGTGVNYEQYF

v_gene: TRBV28
d_gene: -
abundance: -
j_gene: TRBJ2-3
CDR3nt: TGTGCCAGCAGTTTAACCACCCCCCACACAGATACGCAGTATTTT
CDR3aa: CASSLTTPHTDTQYF

v_gene: TRBV7-2
d_gene: TRBD1
abundance: many
j_gene: TRBJ1-6
CDR3nt: TGTGCCAGCAGCCAGGGACAGGGTCTTTGGTCACCCCTCCACTTT
CDR3aa: CASSQGQGLWSPLHF

v_gene: TRBV4-3
d_gene: TRBD2
abundance: many
j_gene: TRBJ2-1
CDR3nt: TGCGCCAGCAGCAATTGGGATGCGGGAGGGCCCGATGAGCAGTTCTTC
CDR3aa: CASSNWDAGGPDEQFF

v_gene: TRBV20-1
d_gene: -
abundance: few
j_gene: TRBJ2-7
CDR3nt: TGCAGTGCTAGTTCAGGGAGTAGCTCCTACGAGCAGTACTTC
CDR3aa: CSASSGSSSYEQYF

v_gene: TRBV20-1
d_gene: -
abundance: -
j_gene: TRBJ2-5
CDR3nt: TGCAGTGCTAGGCGCAGAGATAAGAGCAGGGTCGAGACCCAGTACTTC
CDR3aa: CSARRRDKSRVETQYF

v_gene: TRBV7-2
d_gene: TRBD2
abundance: many
j_gene: TRBJ2-5
CDR3nt: TGTGCCAGCAGCTTAAGCGGGAGTGTAGGAGAGACCCAGTACTTC
CDR3aa: CASSLSGSVGETQYF

v_gene: TRBV7-2
d_gene: -
abundance: many
j_gene: TRBJ2-5
CDR3nt: TGTGCCAGCAGCTTAGCCGTCACGGCCTCCCAAGAGACCCAGTACTTC
CDR3aa: CASSLAVTASQETQYF

v_gene: TRBV28
d_gene: -
abundance: -
j_gene: TRBJ2-3
CDR3nt: TGTGCCAGTAAGGGGGAAGTATGGACAGATACGCAGTATTTT
CDR3aa: CASKGEVWTDTQYF

v_gene: TRBV12-3/TRBV12-4
d_gene: -
abundance: few
j_gene: TRBJ1-2
CDR3nt: TGTGCCAGCAGTTTTGGTCGGGGGGTCTATGGCTACACCTTC
CDR3aa: CASSFGRGVYGYTF

v_gene: TRBV4-2
d_gene: TRBD1
abundance: -
j_gene: TRBJ2-3
CDR3nt: TGTGCCAGCAGCCAATCCCGGACAGGTGCAACAGATACGCAGTATTTT
CDR3aa: CASSQSRTGATDTQYF

v_gene: TRBV6-2/TRBV6-3
d_gene: -
abundance: few
j_gene: TRBJ2-3
CDR3nt: TGTGCCAGCAGCCTACCAGGACTGACGAGGGCAGATACGCAGTATTTT
CDR3aa: CASSLPGLTRADTQYF

v_gene: TRBV12-3/TRBV12-4
d_gene: TRBD1
abundance: -
j_gene: TRBJ1-3
CDR3nt: TGTGCCAGCATCCCGACAGGGGGAAACACCATATATTTT
CDR3aa: CASIPTGGNTIYF

v_gene: TRBV6-5
d_gene: TRBD1
abundance: -
j_gene: TRBJ1-1
CDR3nt: TGTGCCAGCAGGGTACAGGGGGCCGCTGAAGCTTTCTTT
CDR3aa: CASRVQGAAEAFF

v_gene: TRBV7-2
d_gene: -
abundance: many
j_gene: TRBJ2-2
CDR3nt: TGTGCCAGCAGCTTAGTGGTTTGGGGCGGGGAGCTGTTTTTT
CDR3aa: CASSLVVWGGELFF

v_gene: TRBV7-8
d_gene: TRBD1
abundance: many
j_gene: TRBJ1-1
CDR3nt: TGTGCCAGCAGCTTCCGGACAGGAAACACTGAAGCTTTCTTT
CDR3aa: CASSFRTGNTEAFF

v_gene: TRBV6-6
d_gene: -
abundance: few
j_gene: TRBJ2-7
CDR3nt: TGTGCCAGCAGTTACTGGGACGAGCAGTACTTC
CDR3aa: CASSYWDEQYF

v_gene: TRBV11-2
d_gene: -
abundance: few
j_gene: TRBJ2-5
CDR3nt: TGTGCCAGCAGCTCCTGGGGCCAGAAGATGAAAGAGACCCAGTACTTC
CDR3aa: CASSSWGQKMKETQYF

v_gene: TRBV5-1
d_gene: TRBD1
abundance: -
j_gene: TRBJ1-2
CDR3nt: TGCGCCAGCAGCTTGCGACAGGGAAGCTATTGCTACACCTTC
CDR3aa: CASSLRQGSYCYTF

v_gene: TRBV20-1
d_gene: -
abundance: few
j_gene: TRBJ2-7
CDR3nt: TGCAGCGCACTAAATCCCAGAATCTCCTACGAGCAGTACTTC
CDR3aa: CSALNPRISYEQYF

v_gene: TRBV20-1
d_gene: -
abundance: -
j_gene: TRBJ2-7
CDR3nt: TGCAGTGCTAGGCGCAACTCCTACGAGCAGTACTTC
CDR3aa: CSARRNSYEQYF

v_gene: TRBV7-2
d_gene: -
abundance: -
j_gene: TRBJ1-2
CDR3nt: TGTGCCAGCAGCTTAGCCACCCGGGATGGCTACACCTTC
CDR3aa: CASSLATRDGYTF

v_gene: TRBV7-9
d_gene: -
abundance: -
j_gene: TRBJ1-5
CDR3nt: TGTGCCAGCAGCTTAGATGTGGCTTACAATCAGCCCCAGCATTTT
CDR3aa: CASSLDVAYNQPQHF

v_gene: TRBV11-2
d_gene: -
abundance: few
j_gene: TRBJ2-2
CDR3nt: TGTGCCAGCAGCACAGGGTGGCCCGGGGAGCTGTTTTTT
CDR3aa: CASSTGWPGELFF

v_gene: TRBV10-3
d_gene: TRBD2
abundance: -
j_gene: TRBJ2-7
CDR3nt: TGTGCCATCAGGGGACTATTGACTAGCGGGGGGAGCTCCTACGAGCAGTACTTC
CDR3aa: CAIRGLLTSGGSSYEQYF